This TCR beta chain was observed in a study of T cells in localized non-small cell lung cancer. The study's findings and limits: Without multi-region sequencing, intratumor heterogeneity could not be excluded. Tumor showed lower T cell clonality than uninvolved adjacent lung, where it was highest.

V shed 5 bases and J shed 12 bases, with 17 bases lying between them. The CDR3 length is 13 residues. Germline V gene lookup returns CDR1 MGHRA and CDR2 YSYEKL. Libraries were prepared by immunoSEQ multiplex PCR; TCRdb keeps only in-frame clonotypes and omits some of them. The table records 20,000 to 30,000 clones, 80% to 95% of them present only once. On this clone: Its cognate antigen is unknown.

The clonotype comes from a woman aged 35 to 70 with stage I lung adenocarcinoma. The chain has TRBV4-1 and TRBJ2-1; tentatively, D is TRBD2 (6 bases). The starting material was peripheral blood, obtained before any cancer treatment. The CDR3 spells CASSSPGLSGQFF. The DNA for the CDR3 is TGCGCCAGCAGCTCCCCGGGACTTAGCGGGCAGTTCTTC.